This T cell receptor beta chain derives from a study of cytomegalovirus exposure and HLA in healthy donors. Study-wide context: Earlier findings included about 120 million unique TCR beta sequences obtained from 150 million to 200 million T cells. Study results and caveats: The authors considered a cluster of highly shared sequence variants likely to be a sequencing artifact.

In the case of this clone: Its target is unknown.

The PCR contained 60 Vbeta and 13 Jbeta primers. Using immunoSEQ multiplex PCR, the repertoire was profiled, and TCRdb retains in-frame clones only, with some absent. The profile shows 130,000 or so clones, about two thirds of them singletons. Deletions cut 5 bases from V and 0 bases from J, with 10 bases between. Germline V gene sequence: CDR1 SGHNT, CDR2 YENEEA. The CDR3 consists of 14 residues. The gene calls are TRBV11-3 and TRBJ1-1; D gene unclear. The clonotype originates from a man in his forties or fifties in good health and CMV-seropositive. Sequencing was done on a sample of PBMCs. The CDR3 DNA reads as TGTGCCAGCAGCCGCAGTGCCATGAACACTGAAGCTTTCTTT. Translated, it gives CASSRSAMNTEAFF.